These 30 T cell receptor beta chains share one sample of origin, sequenced in a study of blood T cell repertoires in COVID-19. Some clones are missing from TCRdb's copy, which holds only in-frame ones; the method was immunoSEQ multiplex PCR. The repertoire holds about 220,000 clones, with 80% to 90% as singletons. Sequences were obtained from PBMCs or T cells enriched from blood (not recorded which). These receptors were obtained from a woman aged 45-60 years with acute COVID-19.

The chain joins TRBV5-4 to TRBJ1-5; 11 bases align to TRBD1. There are 16 residues in the CDR3. Germline assignment: CDR1 SGHNT and CDR2 YYREEE (reference sequence). The junction had 3 bases not matched to a gene; V was cut back by 0 bases and J by 4 bases. The CDR3: CASSLDRDRGNQPQHF. The CDR3 nucleotides read TGTGCCAGCAGCTTGGACCGGGACAGGGGGAATCAGCCCCAGCATTTT.

The V and J genes are TRBV19 and TRBJ1-2; possibly TRBD1 for D (5 bases). V was shortened by 1 base and J by 4 bases, with 13 bases between the two germline ends. The CDR3 length is 15 residues. Germline values: CDR1 LNHDA, CDR2 SQIVND (reference sequence). CDR3 DNA: TGTGCCAGTAGTATAGGGGTCAGGGATGCCTATGGCTACACCTTC. This sequence encodes CASSIGVRDAYGYTF.

The gene calls are TRBV27 and TRBJ2-4; 8 bases are a match to TRBD1. Losses at the gene ends were 4 bases for V and 1 base for J; bases not matched to a gene: 6. CDR1 and CDR2 from the germline V gene are MNHEY and SMNVEV (reference sequence). The CDR3 covers 16 residues. The CDR3 here is CASSWDRFGAKNIQYF. In DNA, the CDR3 is TGTGCCAGCAGTTGGGACAGGTTTGGGGCCAAAAACATTCAGTACTTC.

The rearrangement uses TRBV23-1 and TRBJ2-1; possible D gene TRBD1, 6 bases. TRBV23-1 is an ORF for which the function is uncertain. V dropped 4 bases and J dropped 8 bases, with 24 bases sitting between them. The CDR3 has 17 residues. The DNA for the CDR3 is TGCGCCAGCAGTCGGACCCACAGGGTGCCCTCAACGGATGAGCAGTTCTTC. This gives the protein CASSRTHRVPSTDEQFF.

This clone has only one observation. Additional DNA sequences in this sample encode the identical CDR3. The chain recombines TRBV7-3 with TRBJ1-1, with TRBD1 matching over 7 bases. J was trimmed by 3 bases and V by 6 bases; bases with no gene match: 4. The length of the CDR3 is 13 residues. Germline V gene data show CDR1 as SGHTA and CDR2 as FQGTGA. CDR3 loop: CASRRQGDTEAFF. The CDR3 coding sequence is TGTGCCAGCAGGCGACAGGGAGACACTGAAGCTTTCTTT.

V gene TRBV7-3 combines with J gene TRBJ2-3; 7 bases are a match to TRBD2. CDR1 and CDR2 (germline): SGHTA, FQGTGA. The CDR3 runs to 14 residues. J gave up 1 base and V 2 bases, and 0 bases lay outside the gene matches. The CDR3 sequence is CASSLAGGTDTQYF. The CDR3 DNA is TGTGCCAGCAGCTTAGCGGGAGGCACAGATACGCAGTATTTT.

The V and J genes are TRBV9 and TRBJ1-6; D call uncertain. The V end lost 0 bases, the J end lost 8 bases, and 15 bases lay between the germline ends. Germline V gene data show CDR1 as SGDLS and CDR2 as YYNGEE. CDR3 length equals 16 residues. CDR3 sequence (DNA): TGTGCCAGCAGCGTAGGGAACATCCCGGAGGATTCACCCCTCCACTTT. Encoded protein: CASSVGNIPEDSPLHF.

The CDR3 loop is CASGALLGLAANNEQFF. The CDR3 DNA is TGTGCCAGCGGAGCCTTACTGGGACTAGCGGCGAACAATGAGCAGTTCTTC. V usage is TRBV4-2 and J usage is TRBJ2-1; TRBD2 agrees at 11 bases. The CDR3 totals 17 residues. V lost 8 bases, J lost 5 bases, and 14 bases stayed unmatched. The V gene's germline CDR1 is LGHNA and CDR2 YNFKEQ.

This clone occurred once. The junction differs from germline at one of its ends, possibly a read error. Other DNA sequences in the sample encode the same CDR3. V is TRBV7-9 and J is TRBJ1-1; TRBD1 is a possible D gene (5 bases). The CDR3 is 11 amino acids. Per the germline V gene, CDR1 is SEHNR and CDR2 is FQNEAQ (reference sequence). CDR3 in amino acids: CASSPNREAFF. The CDR3 DNA is TGTGCTAGCAGCCCGAACAGGGAAGCTTTCTTT.

V gene TRBV6-4 combines with J gene TRBJ1-2, with D possibly matching TRBD1 (6 bases). The germline V gene has CDR1 MRHNA and CDR2 SNTAGT. V lost 2 bases and J 6 bases, leaving 19 bases between the germline ends. The CDR3 runs to 16 residues. CDR3 protein: CASSDPLRPGGDGYTF. The CDR3 bases are TGTGCCAGCAGTGACCCCCTACGCCCGGGGGGCGATGGCTACACCTTC.

This clone was recorded once. The chain combines TRBV6-5 with TRBJ1-1; D is possibly TRBD1 (5 bases). The V gene lost 0 bases and the J gene lost 0 bases, with 8 bases spanning the gap. CDR3 length: 15 residues. Looked up from germline, CDR1 is MNHEY and CDR2 is SVGAGI. Written as DNA, the CDR3 is TGTGCCAGCAGTTACTCGGGCAGGGTGAACACTGAAGCTTTCTTT. Protein product: CASSYSGRVNTEAFF.

The chain employs TRBV27 and TRBJ1-3; 8 positions match TRBD1. This CDR3 comprises 14 residues. Germline V gives CDR1 MNHEY, CDR2 SMNVEV (reference sequence). Trimming removed 8 bases from V and 4 bases from J; junction bases left unmatched: 7. CDR3 residues: CASRRTGKGNTIYF. In DNA form, the CDR3 reads TGTGCCAGCCGAAGGACAGGGAAAGGAAACACCATATATTTT.

The chain has TRBV6-5 and TRBJ1-1; TRBD1 matches 7 bases. The CDR3 loop spans 15 amino acids. Germline values: CDR1 MNHEY, CDR2 SVGAGI. The V segment lost 6 bases and the J segment 0 bases; nucleotides outside the gene matches: 7. CDR3 nucleotides: TGTGCCAGCAGGCTCCGGGACAGAATGAACACTGAAGCTTTCTTT. Its translation: CASRLRDRMNTEAFF.

The gene calls are TRBV24-1 and TRBJ2-3, with no clear D. Germline lookup yields CDR1 KGHDR and CDR2 SFDVKD. With 2 bases removed from V and 1 base from J, the gap between germline ends came to 6 bases. The CDR3 is 14 residues long. The DNA for the CDR3 is TGTGCCACCAGTGATTGGTTAGGCACAGATACGCAGTATTTT. Protein: CATSDWLGTDTQYF.

V and J are TRBV12-3 or TRBV12-4 and TRBJ2-3; the D gene is possibly TRBD2 (6 bases). This CDR3 has 13 residues. V lost 5 bases to trimming and J lost 5 bases, with 11 bases between them. CDR3 residues: CASSGGKVDTQYF. The CDR3 DNA is TGTGCCAGCAGTGGGGGGAAGGTAGATACGCAGTATTTT.

This chain links TRBV11-2 with TRBJ2-3; a weak D match, TRBD1 (5 bases). CDR1 and CDR2 from the germline V gene are SGHAT and FQNNGV. Trimming took off 5 bases at V and 2 bases at J, with 14 bases between the two ends. The CDR3 is 15 residues long. CDR3 amino acids: CASSLNRLTTDTQYF. The CDR3 DNA sequence: TGTGCCAGCAGCCTAAACAGGTTGACCACAGATACGCAGTATTTT.

V is TRBV5-5 and J is TRBJ1-1; D is perhaps TRBD1 (5 bases). Trimming took off 0 bases at V and 4 bases at J, with 10 bases between the two ends. Germline CDR1 and CDR2: SGHKS and YYEKEE (reference sequence). This CDR3 has 14 residues. CDR3 nucleotides: TGTGCCAGCAGCTTGGTGGGCAGGGCCACTGAAGCTTTCTTT. Its protein is CASSLVGRATEAFF. Supplemented by reference TRBV5-5 and TRBJ1-1, the full variable domain reads DAGVTQSPTHLIKTRGQQVTLRCSPISGHKSVSWYQQVLGQGPQFIFQYYEKEERGRGNFPDRFSARQFPNYSSELNVNALLLGDSALYLCASSLVGRATEAFFGQGTRLTVV.

The chain joins TRBV19 to TRBJ1-4; a possible D gene is TRBD1 (5 bases). CDR3 length: 15 amino acids. Germline-derived CDR1 and CDR2 are LNHDA and SQIVND (reference sequence). The ends were cut back, 3 bases at V and 0 bases at J, with 8 bases in the middle. As DNA, the CDR3 is TGTGCCAGTAGTATGGGGACTTCAACTAATGAAAAACTGTTTTTT. Translated, it gives CASSMGTSTNEKLFF.

The CDR3 DNA sequence: TGTGCCAGCAGTCCGTGGACTAGCGGGAGGAGGAGCTCCTACGAGCAGTACTTC. Protein sequence: CASSPWTSGRRSSYEQYF. J is TRBJ2-7 and V is TRBV28; 14 bases map to TRBD2. The germline gives CDR1 MDHEN, CDR2 SYDVKM. The V gene end was trimmed by 5 bases and the J gene end by 0 bases; junction bases not matched to a gene: 9. CDR3 length: 18 amino acids.

The chain is built from TRBV5-5 and TRBJ2-1; 8 bases agree with TRBD1. V trimming: 1 base; J trimming: 2 bases; junction bases outside the gene matches: 5. Germline V CDR1 and CDR2: SGHKS, YYEKEE (reference sequence). The CDR3 is 16 residues long. Here the CDR3 reads CASSLWGDRPYNEQFF. DNA of the CDR3: TGTGCCAGCAGCTTGTGGGGGGACAGGCCCTACAATGAGCAGTTCTTC.

This clone showed up many times. The chain employs TRBV7-9 and TRBJ1-3; D gene unclear. V was pared by 2 bases and J by 3 bases, with 14 bases between. CDR3 length: 16 residues. CDR1 and CDR2 (germline): SEHNR, FQNEAQ (reference sequence). CDR3 protein: CASSLMVTGDGNTIYF. The CDR3 nucleotides are TGTGCCAGCAGCTTAATGGTGACCGGGGATGGAAACACCATATATTTT.

The CDR3 region has the DNA TGTGCCAGCAGCTTAGAGCAGGCCTACAATGAGCAGTTCTTC. Residues: CASSLEQAYNEQFF. The chain combines TRBV7-8 with TRBJ2-1; D remains unclear. The ends were cut back, 1 base at V and 2 bases at J, with 6 bases in the middle. The CDR3 extends over 14 amino acids. The germline V gene encodes CDR1 SGHVS and CDR2 FQNEAQ. Combining the CDR3 with reference TRBV7-8 and TRBJ2-1 gives the whole variable domain GAGVSQSPRYKVAKRGQDVALRCDPISGHVSLFWYQQALGQGPEFLTYFQNEAQLDKSGLPSDRFFAERPEGSVSTLKIQRTQQEDSAVYLCASSLEQAYNEQFFGPGTRLTVL.

V and J are TRBV14 and TRBJ1-2; D possibly corresponds to TRBD1 (6 bases). CDR3 size: 15 residues. The germline V gene encodes CDR1 SGHDN and CDR2 FVKESK. Trimming pared 3 bases from V and 4 bases from J, leaving 15 bases between. CDR3 residues: CASSQLDRQVYGYTF. As DNA, the CDR3 is TGTGCCAGCAGCCAGCTCGACAGGCAAGTCTATGGCTACACCTTC.

The V gene is TRBV12-3 or TRBV12-4, the J gene TRBJ1-3, with a possible D match to TRBD1 (5 bases). The CDR3 length is 13 residues. V was clipped by 6 bases and J by 3 bases, with 9 bases between them. CDR3 nucleotide sequence: TGTGCCAGCAGAGGGGAGGTTGGAAACACCATATATTTT. Its protein is CASRGEVGNTIYF.

The genes are TRBV29-1 and TRBJ2-7, with 12 bases matching TRBD2. The junction had 2 bases not matched to a gene; V was cut back by 6 bases and J by 2 bases. The CDR3 is made up of 13 amino acids. From germline, CDR1 is SQVTM and CDR2 ANQGSEA. As DNA, the CDR3 is TGCAGCGTAGGACTAGCGGGACCCTACGAGCAGTACTTC. It translates to CSVGLAGPYEQYF.

V and J are TRBV7-3 and TRBJ2-2, with TRBD2 matching over 13 bases. Trimming took 6 bases from V and 6 from J; bases not matched to a gene: 4. This CDR3 has 15 residues. The germline V gene has CDR1 SGHTA and CDR2 FQGTGA. Written as DNA, the CDR3 is TGTGCCAGCAGTCCGGGACTAGCGGGACCCGGGGAGCTGTTTTTT. Amino acid sequence: CASSPGLAGPGELFF. Looking up the rest from reference TRBV7-3 and TRBJ2-2 gives the full variable domain: GAGVSQTPSNKVTEKGKYVELRCDPISGHTALYWYRQSLGQGPEFLIYFQGTGAADDSGLPNDRFFAVRPEGSVSTLKIQRTERGDSAVYLCASSPGLAGPGELFFGEGSRLTVL.

V gene TRBV4-3 combines with J gene TRBJ2-1; 11 bases match TRBD2. V dropped 1 base and J dropped 2; count of bases not matched to a gene: 7. In germline, CDR1 is LGHNA, CDR2 YSLEER. The CDR3 extends over 18 amino acids. DNA for the CDR3: TGCGCCAGCAGCCAAGCCTTGGGGACTAGCGGTCCCTACAATGAGCAGTTCTTC. This gives the protein CASSQALGTSGPYNEQFF.

The chain combines TRBV9 with TRBJ1-2; D remains ambiguous. V lost 4 bases and J 7 bases, leaving 14 bases between the germline ends. This CDR3 is built from 13 residues. Germline V gene lookup returns CDR1 SGDLS and CDR2 YYNGEE. As DNA, the CDR3 is TGTGCCAGCAGCTCCACGGTAGAGTCTGGCTACACCTTC. This codes for CASSSTVESGYTF.

This chain links TRBV28 with TRBJ2-1; maybe TRBD1 (5 bases). The CDR3 sequence is 17 residues long. Trimming pared 5 bases from V and 0 bases from J, leaving 17 bases between. Looked up from germline, CDR1 is MDHEN and CDR2 is SYDVKM. The CDR3: CASSPRAPRGSYNEQFF. The CDR3 coding sequence is TGTGCCAGCAGTCCAAGGGCGCCTAGGGGCTCCTACAATGAGCAGTTCTTC.

The CDR3, as DNA: TGTGCCAGTAGTGGCCAGAGGTTTGGGGAGACCCAGTACTTC. Its protein is CASSGQRFGETQYF. The genes are TRBV19 and TRBJ2-5; the D is unclear. The germline V gene has CDR1 LNHDA and CDR2 SQIVND (reference sequence). V shed 5 bases and J shed 5 bases, with 15 bases lying between them. This CDR3 is built from 14 residues. Together with reference TRBV19 and TRBJ2-5, the CDR3 gives the full variable domain: DGGITQSPKYLFRKEGQNVTLSCEQNLNHDAMYWYRQDPGQGLRLIYYSQIVNDFQKGDIAEGYSVSREKKESFPLTVTSAQKNPTAFYLCASSGQRFGETQYFGPGTRLLVL.